This T cell receptor beta chain was identified during a study of cytomegalovirus exposure and HLA in healthy donors. Across the whole study: Early on, a data release was issued that held approximately 92 million unique TCRs from HLA-typed donors. General study results and limits: In a later analysis, V- and J-gene trimming of beta chains associated with a DCLRE1C missense variant, replicated independently.

This PCR relied on a set of 60 Vbeta primers and 13 Jbeta primers. The repertoire was sequenced with immunoSEQ multiplex PCR; TCRdb's copy has only in-frame clones and lacks some. The data hold 25,000 to 30,000 clones, with 70% observed a single time. CDR3 size: 15 residues. Germline V gene lookup returns CDR1 SGDLS and CDR2 YYNGEE. The germline V and J ends were trimmed by 3 bases and 1 base, with 11 bases remaining between them. Regarding this clone: Its specificity is not known.

This sequence originates from a woman aged 50 to 60 in good health and CMV-seronegative. The chain recombines TRBV9 with TRBJ2-1, with a weak D call TRBD1 (6 bases). The sequenced material came from PBMCs. The CDR3 bases are TGTGCCAGCAGCGCTAGAGGGGGTTCCTACAATGAGCAGTTCTTC. Translation: CASSARGGSYNEQFF.